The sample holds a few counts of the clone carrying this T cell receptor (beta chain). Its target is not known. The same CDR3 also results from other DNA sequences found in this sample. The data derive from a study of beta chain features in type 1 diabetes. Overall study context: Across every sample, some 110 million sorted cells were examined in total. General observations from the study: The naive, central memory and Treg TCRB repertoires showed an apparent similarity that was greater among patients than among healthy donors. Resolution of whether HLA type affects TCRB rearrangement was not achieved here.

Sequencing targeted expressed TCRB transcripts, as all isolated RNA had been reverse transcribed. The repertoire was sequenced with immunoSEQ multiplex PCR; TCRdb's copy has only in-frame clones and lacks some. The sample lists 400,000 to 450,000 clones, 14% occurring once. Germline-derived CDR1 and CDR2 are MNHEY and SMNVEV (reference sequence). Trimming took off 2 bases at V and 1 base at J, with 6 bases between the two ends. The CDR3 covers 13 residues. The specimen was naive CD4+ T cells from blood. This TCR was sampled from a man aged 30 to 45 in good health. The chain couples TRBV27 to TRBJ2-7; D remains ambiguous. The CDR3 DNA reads TGTGCCAGCAGTTTAAAGGTATCCTACGAGCAGTACGTC. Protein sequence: CASSLKVSYEQYV.